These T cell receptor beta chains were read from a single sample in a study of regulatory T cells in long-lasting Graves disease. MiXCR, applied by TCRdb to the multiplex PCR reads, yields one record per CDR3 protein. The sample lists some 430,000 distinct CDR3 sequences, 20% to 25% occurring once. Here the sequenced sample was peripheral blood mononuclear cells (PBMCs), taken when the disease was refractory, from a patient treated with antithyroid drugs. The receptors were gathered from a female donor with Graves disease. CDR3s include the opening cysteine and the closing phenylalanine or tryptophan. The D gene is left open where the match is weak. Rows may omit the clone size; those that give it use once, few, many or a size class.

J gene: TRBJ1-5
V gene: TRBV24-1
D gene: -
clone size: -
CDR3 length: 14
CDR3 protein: CATSELGSNQPQHF
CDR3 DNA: TGTGCCACCAGTGAGTTGGGAAGCAATCAGCCCCAGCATTTT

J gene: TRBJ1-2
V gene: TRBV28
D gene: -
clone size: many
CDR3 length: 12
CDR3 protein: CASSVFNYGYTF
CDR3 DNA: TGTGCCAGCTCCGTCTTTAACTATGGCTACACCTTC

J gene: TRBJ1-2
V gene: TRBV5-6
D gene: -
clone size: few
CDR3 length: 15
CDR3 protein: CASSPRTEKGYGYTF
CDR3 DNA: TGTGCCAGCAGCCCACGGACAGAGAAGGGCTATGGCTACACCTTC

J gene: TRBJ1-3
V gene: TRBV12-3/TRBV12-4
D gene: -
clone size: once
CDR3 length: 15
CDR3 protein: CASSLVGGAGNTIYF
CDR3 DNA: TGTGCCAGCAGTTTAGTTGGAGGGGCTGGAAACACCATATATTTT

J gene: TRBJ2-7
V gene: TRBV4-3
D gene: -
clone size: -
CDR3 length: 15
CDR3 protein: CASSQDLSRVREQYF
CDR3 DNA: TGCGCCAGTAGCCAAGATCTCAGCAGGGTCCGCGAGCAGTACTTC

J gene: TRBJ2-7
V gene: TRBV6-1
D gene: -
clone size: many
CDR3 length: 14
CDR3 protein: CAITSRQAHYEQYF
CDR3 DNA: TGTGCCATCACCTCCCGACAGGCCCACTACGAGCAGTACTTC

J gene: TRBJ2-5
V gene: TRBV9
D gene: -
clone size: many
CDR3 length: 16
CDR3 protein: CASSAGTQGFEETQYF
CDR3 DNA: TGTGCCAGCAGCGCCGGGACACAGGGTTTTGAAGAGACCCAGTACTTC

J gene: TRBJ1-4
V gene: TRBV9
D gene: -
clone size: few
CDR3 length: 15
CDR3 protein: CASTRREGPGEKLFF
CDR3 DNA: TGTGCCAGCACCCGAAGGGAGGGGCCTGGTGAAAAACTGTTTTTT

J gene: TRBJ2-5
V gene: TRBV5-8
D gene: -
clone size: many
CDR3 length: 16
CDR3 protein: CASSLGGLVVVETQYF
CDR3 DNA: TGTGCCAGCAGCTTGGGGGGCCTGGTCGTAGTGGAGACCCAGTACTTC

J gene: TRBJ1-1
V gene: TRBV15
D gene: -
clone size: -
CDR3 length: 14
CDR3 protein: CATSRDGENTEAFF
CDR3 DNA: TGTGCCACCAGCAGAGATGGGGAGAACACTGAAGCTTTCTTT

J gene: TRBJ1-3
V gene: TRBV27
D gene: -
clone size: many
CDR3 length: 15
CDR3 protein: CASSLLPVSGNTIYF
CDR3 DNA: TGTGCCAGCAGTTTACTTCCAGTCTCTGGAAACACCATATATTTT

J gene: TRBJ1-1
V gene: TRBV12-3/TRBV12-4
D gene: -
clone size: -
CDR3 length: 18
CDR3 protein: CASSPDSLGLRGNTEAFF
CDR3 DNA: TGTGCCAGCAGCCCCGATTCCCTAGGGCTACGGGGGAACACTGAAGCTTTCTTT

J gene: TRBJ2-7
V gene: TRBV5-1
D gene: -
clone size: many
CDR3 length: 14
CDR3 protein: CATTQGPTSYEQYF
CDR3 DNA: TGCGCCACCACCCAGGGGCCAACCTCCTACGAGCAGTACTTC

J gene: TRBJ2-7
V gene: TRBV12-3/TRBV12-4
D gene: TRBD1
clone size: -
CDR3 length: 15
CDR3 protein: CASSFTGQGKGEQYF
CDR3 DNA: TGTGCCAGCAGTTTTACGGGACAGGGCAAAGGCGAGCAGTACTTC

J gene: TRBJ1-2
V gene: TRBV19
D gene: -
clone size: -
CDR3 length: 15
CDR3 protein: CASSPRGQSTYGYTF
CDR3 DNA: TGTGCCAGTAGTCCCCGGGGCCAGTCAACCTATGGCTACACCTTC

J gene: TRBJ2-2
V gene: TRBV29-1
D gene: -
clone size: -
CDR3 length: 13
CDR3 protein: CSGRGANTGELFF
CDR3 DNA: TGCAGCGGGAGGGGGGCGAACACCGGGGAGCTGTTTTTT

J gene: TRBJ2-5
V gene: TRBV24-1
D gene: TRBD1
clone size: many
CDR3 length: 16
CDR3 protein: CATSEAGQGAEETQYF
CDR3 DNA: TGTGCCACCAGTGAGGCGGGACAGGGGGCTGAAGAGACCCAGTACTTC

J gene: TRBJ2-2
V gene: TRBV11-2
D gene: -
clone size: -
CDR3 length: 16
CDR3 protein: CASRTSRGTNTGELFF
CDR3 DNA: TGTGCCAGCAGGACGAGCCGGGGGACGAACACCGGGGAGCTGTTTTTT

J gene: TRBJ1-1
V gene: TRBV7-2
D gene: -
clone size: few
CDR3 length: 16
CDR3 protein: CASSFGTLPRNTEAFF
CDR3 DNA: TGTGCCAGCAGCTTCGGGACACTTCCGAGAAACACTGAAGCTTTCTTT

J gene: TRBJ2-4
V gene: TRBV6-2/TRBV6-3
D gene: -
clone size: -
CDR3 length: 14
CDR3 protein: CASSYGVAKNIQYF
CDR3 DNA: TGTGCCAGCAGTTACGGCGTCGCCAAAAACATTCAGTACTTC

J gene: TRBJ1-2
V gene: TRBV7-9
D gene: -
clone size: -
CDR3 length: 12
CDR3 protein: CASSPSGAGYTF
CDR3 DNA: TGTGCCAGCAGCCCATCGGGGGCTGGCTACACCTTC